These 3 T cell receptor delta chains were all obtained from the same sample, sequenced in a study of γδ T cells in repeated Plasmodium falciparum infection. TCRdb repeated clone calling on the multiplex PCR reads with CATT. The table lists more than 70,000 delta-chain clones, 0.85% to 1% of them singletons. Vgamma9/Vdelta2+ and Vdelta2-negative gammadelta T cells were flow-sorted from PBMC for bulk sequencing. Sample: gamma-delta T cells from blood. Receptor source: a pool of human donors (malaria-infected and uninfected, not separated).

In its sample, this clone was seen many times. The genes are TRDV2 and TRDJ1; 9 bases align to TRDD3. Looked up from germline, CDR1 is GEAIGNYY and CDR2 is EKD. After removal of 0 bases from V and 0 bases from J, the junction contained 10 bases not matched to a gene. This CDR3 contains 18 residues. The CDR3 DNA reads TGTGCCTGTGACACCCTGGGGGATCGGGCGCGTTACACCGATAAACTCATCTTT. This encodes CACDTLGDRARYTDKLIF.

This clone occurred a few times. Since a far larger clone is one base different, this is likely a read error. This same CDR3 is encoded by further DNA sequences in the sample. This chain links TRDV2 with TRDJ1; 8 nucleotides agree with TRDD3. No J segment appears in TCRdb, so it was assigned here by matching the sequence to germline. The CDR3 totals 18 residues. Germline V gene lookup returns CDR1 GEAIGNYY and CDR2 EKD. As DNA, the CDR3 is TGTGCCTGCGACACCGGAGGTAGAGGGGATACAGAGGGCGATAAACTCATCTTT. This codes for CACDTGGRGDTEGDKLIF.

This clone was seen more than once but under ten times. A far bigger clonotype differs at one base, so this is likely a read error. Other DNA sequences in this specimen translate into the identical CDR3. The J gene is TRDJ1, the V gene TRDV1; TRDD2 aligns across 8 bases. Matching the DNA to germline supplied the J gene, which TCRdb does not give. The CDR3 runs to 17 residues. Germline CDR1 reads TSWWSYY; CDR2 reads QGS. The CDR3 sequence: CALGELPTCTGIDKLIF. As DNA, the CDR3 is TGCGCTCTTGGGGAACTTCCTACCTGTACTGGGATCGATAAACTCATCTTT.